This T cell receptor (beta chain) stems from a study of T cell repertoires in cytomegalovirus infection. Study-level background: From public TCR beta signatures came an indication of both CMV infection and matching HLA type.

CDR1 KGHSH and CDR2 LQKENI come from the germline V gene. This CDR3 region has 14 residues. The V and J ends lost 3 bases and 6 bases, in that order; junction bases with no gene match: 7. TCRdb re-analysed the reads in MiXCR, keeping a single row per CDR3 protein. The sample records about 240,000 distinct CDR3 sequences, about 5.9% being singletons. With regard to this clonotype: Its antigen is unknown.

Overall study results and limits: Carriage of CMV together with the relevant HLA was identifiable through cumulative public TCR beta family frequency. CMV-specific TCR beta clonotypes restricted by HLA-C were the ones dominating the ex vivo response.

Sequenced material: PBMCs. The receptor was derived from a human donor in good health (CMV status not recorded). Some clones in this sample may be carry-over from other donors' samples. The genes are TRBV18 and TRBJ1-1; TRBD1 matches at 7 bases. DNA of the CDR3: TGTGCCAGCTCACCCAGGGGACAGAGCGCTGAAGCTTTCTTT. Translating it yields CASSPRGQSAEAFF.